The source of this T cell receptor beta chain is a study of blood T cell repertoires in COVID-19. The CDR3 has 17 residues. Here immunoSEQ multiplex PCR was the method, and the copy in TCRdb shows in-frame clones only, minus some. The data contain roughly 200,000 clones, about 91% of them singletons. The sequenced sample consisted of PBMCs or T cells enriched from blood (not recorded which). The sequence was collected from a woman between 40 and 55 years old with acute COVID-19. The chain combines TRBV21-1 with TRBJ1-1; the table's D call, TRBD1, was not checked against the DNA. TRBV21-1 is listed as a pseudogene. The CDR3 sequence: CASSTGTGEVGRPEAFF. CDR3 nucleotide sequence: TGTGCCAGCAGCACGGGGACAGGGGAGGTGGGAAGGCCTGAAGCTTTCTTT.